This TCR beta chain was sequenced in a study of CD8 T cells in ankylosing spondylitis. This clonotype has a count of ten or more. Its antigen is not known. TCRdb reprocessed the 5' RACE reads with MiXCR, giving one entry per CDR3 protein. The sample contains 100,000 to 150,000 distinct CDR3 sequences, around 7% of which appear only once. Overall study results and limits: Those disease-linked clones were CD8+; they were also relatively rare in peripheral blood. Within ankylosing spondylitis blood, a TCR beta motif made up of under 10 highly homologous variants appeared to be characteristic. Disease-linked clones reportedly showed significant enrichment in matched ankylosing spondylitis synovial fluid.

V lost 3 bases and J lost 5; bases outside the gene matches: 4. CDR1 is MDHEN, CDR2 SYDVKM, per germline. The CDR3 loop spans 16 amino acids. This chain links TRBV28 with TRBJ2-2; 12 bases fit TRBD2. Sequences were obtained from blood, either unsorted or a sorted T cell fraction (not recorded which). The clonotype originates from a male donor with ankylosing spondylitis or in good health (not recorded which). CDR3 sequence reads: CASSLMLAGGTGELFF. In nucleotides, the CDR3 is TGTGCCAGCAGTTTGATGCTAGCGGGAGGGACCGGGGAGCTGTTTTTT.